A selection of T cell receptor beta chains follows, all from one sample in a study of blood T cells in healthy people across ages. TCRdb re-called the 5' RACE reads with MiXCR, one entry per CDR3 protein. The repertoire holds over a million distinct CDR3 sequences, with more than 40% as singletons. The material sequenced was blood. The receptors here all came from a woman aged 60-70 years in good health. The CDR3 runs from the conserved cysteine through the conserved F or W. The D gene is left open where the match is weak. Not all rows give a size; the values are once, few, many and, for expanded clones, a class.

D: NA
size: NA
V: TRBV20-1
J: TRBJ2-5
DNA: TGCAGTGCTAGTGAGACTAGTTCACCCCGTCCTCAAGAGACCCAGTACTTC
CDR3: CSASETSSPRPQETQYF

D: NA
size: few
V: TRBV10-2
J: TRBJ1-6
DNA: TGCGCCAGCAGTGAGTTGTTTAATTCACCCCTCCACTTT
CDR3: CASSELFNSPLHF

D: NA
size: NA
V: TRBV28
J: TRBJ1-1
DNA: TGTGCCAGCATTGAAAGGCAGGACGGGAACACTGAAGCTTTCTTT
CDR3: CASIERQDGNTEAFF

D: NA
size: NA
V: TRBV18
J: TRBJ2-1
DNA: TGTGCCAGCTCACCGAATCGACAGGCAGCTAACAATGAGCAGTTCTTC
CDR3: CASSPNRQAANNEQFF

D: NA
size: NA
V: TRBV2
J: TRBJ2-1
DNA: TGTGCCAGCAGTGACCCGACAGGAATTCCAGCCTACAATGAGCAGTTCTTC
CDR3: CASSDPTGIPAYNEQFF

D: TRBD1
size: few
V: TRBV5-1
J: TRBJ2-1
DNA: TGCGCCAGCAGCCCAAATTCACAGGGGAACAATGAGCAGTTCTTC
CDR3: CASSPNSQGNNEQFF

D: NA
size: many
V: TRBV29-1
J: TRBJ2-1
DNA: TGCAGCGTTGAAGTGGGGACGGCTACTTACAATGAGCAGTTCTTC
CDR3: CSVEVGTATYNEQFF

D: NA
size: NA
V: TRBV11-1
J: TRBJ2-1
DNA: TGTGCCAGCAGCTTTCGGACTCCTAACTACAATGAGCAGTTCTTC
CDR3: CASSFRTPNYNEQFF

D: TRBD2
size: few
V: TRBV11-1
J: TRBJ2-7
DNA: TGTGCCAGCAGCTCACTAGCGGGAGGCTCCTACGAGCAGTACTTC
CDR3: CASSSLAGGSYEQYF

D: NA
size: NA
V: TRBV12-3/TRBV12-4
J: TRBJ2-3
DNA: TGTGCCAGCAGCCGATTCGATACGCAGTATTTT
CDR3: CASSRFDTQYF

D: NA
size: NA
V: TRBV6-1
J: TRBJ2-7
DNA: TGTGCCAGCAGCGAACGGGAGTACGGGACCTACGAGCAGTACTTC
CDR3: CASSEREYGTYEQYF

D: NA
size: NA
V: TRBV14
J: TRBJ1-1
DNA: TGTGCCAGCACGAAAGGGAGGGCCGGAGTGGCTTTCTTT
CDR3: CASTKGRAGVAFF

D: NA
size: many
V: TRBV12-3/TRBV12-4
J: TRBJ1-2
DNA: TGTGCCAGCAGTTTGGAGGGGGGGTATGGCTACACCTTC
CDR3: CASSLEGGYGYTF

D: NA
size: NA
V: TRBV20-1
J: TRBJ2-5
DNA: TGCAGTGCTAGAGATGCCCGGGGAGAGACCCAGTACTTC
CDR3: CSARDARGETQYF

D: NA
size: many
V: TRBV11-2
J: TRBJ2-7
DNA: TGTGCCAGCAGCTTAAGCCGAGGCAGATTCCACTACGAGCAGTACTTC
CDR3: CASSLSRGRFHYEQYF

D: NA
size: few
V: TRBV5-1
J: TRBJ2-1
DNA: TGCGCCAGCAGCCCCGGGGGAGGTGACAATGAGCAGTTCTTC
CDR3: CASSPGGGDNEQFF

D: NA
size: NA
V: TRBV7-8
J: TRBJ1-2
DNA: TGTGCCAGCAGCTCCTTTAATGTAGGGAAAAGAGGCTATGGCTACACCTTC
CDR3: CASSSFNVGKRGYGYTF

D: NA
size: NA
V: TRBV15
J: TRBJ2-7
DNA: TGTGCCACCAGCAGAGTGGGGGGACGGGGAACGTACGAGCAGTACTTC
CDR3: CATSRVGGRGTYEQYF

D: NA
size: NA
V: TRBV2
J: TRBJ2-4
DNA: TGTGCCAGCAGTAGCGACCCAGCGGGTAACAAAAACATTCAGTACTTC
CDR3: CASSSDPAGNKNIQYF

D: TRBD2
size: NA
V: TRBV20-1
J: TRBJ2-1
DNA: TGCAGTGCCACCGGGACTAGCGGGCTTGAGCAGTTCTTC
CDR3: CSATGTSGLEQFF

D: TRBD2
size: NA
V: TRBV3-1
J: TRBJ2-7
DNA: TGTGCCAGCAGCCAAGCTAGGACTAGCTCCGAGCAGTACTTC
CDR3: CASSQARTSSEQYF

D: NA
size: NA
V: TRBV5-5
J: TRBJ1-5
DNA: TGTGCCAGCAGCACAGGGATTCAGCCCCAGCATTTT
CDR3: CASSTGIQPQHF

D: NA
size: NA
V: TRBV6-5
J: TRBJ1-5
DNA: TGTGCCAGCAGTTCCAAAACAGGGTCCGGTCAGCCCCAGCATTTT
CDR3: CASSSKTGSGQPQHF

D: TRBD2
size: NA
V: TRBV20-1
J: TRBJ2-5
DNA: TGCAGTGCTAGATCGCGGCTAGCGGGAGGGATCAATGAGCAGTACTTC
CDR3: CSARSRLAGGINEQYF

D: NA
size: NA
V: TRBV5-1
J: TRBJ2-7
DNA: TGCGCCAGCAGGCTCCTACAGGGAGTCTACAATGAGCAGTACTTC
CDR3: CASRLLQGVYNEQYF

D: NA
size: NA
V: TRBV6-5
J: TRBJ1-4
DNA: TGTGCCAGCAGTTTACCAGGGGACGAAAAACCGTTTTTT
CDR3: CASSLPGDEKPFF

D: TRBD2
size: NA
V: TRBV7-9
J: TRBJ2-1
DNA: TGTGCCAGCAGCTTAAAGATACTAGCGGGAGGGATTGAGCAGTTCTTC
CDR3: CASSLKILAGGIEQFF

D: NA
size: NA
V: TRBV9
J: TRBJ2-7
DNA: TGTGCCGGCAGCGATGAGGACTACGAGCAGTACTTC
CDR3: CAGSDEDYEQYF

D: NA
size: NA
V: TRBV29-1
J: TRBJ2-7
DNA: TGCAGCGTGGGGAAGAGGTCCCCGGTGTCCTACGAGCAGTACTTC
CDR3: CSVGKRSPVSYEQYF

D: TRBD1
size: few
V: TRBV10-3
J: TRBJ2-5
DNA: TGTGCCATCAGCCTCACAGGGGGCGAAGAGACCCAGTACTTC
CDR3: CAISLTGGEETQYF

D: NA
size: NA
V: TRBV10-3
J: TRBJ2-3
DNA: TGTGCCATCAGTGGTCCGCAGGGCACATATACGCAGTATTTT
CDR3: CAISGPQGTYTQYF

D: NA
size: NA
V: TRBV21-1
J: TRBJ2-7
DNA: TGTGCCAGCAGCAAAGGCTTCGTTGGAGCACTGTGGACCTACGAGCAGTACTTC
CDR3: CASSKGFVGALWTYEQYF

D: NA
size: many
V: TRBV25-1
J: TRBJ1-2
DNA: TGTGCCAGCAGTGAATCTGGGCGCGGCTACACCTTC
CDR3: CASSESGRGYTF

D: NA
size: few
V: TRBV11-2
J: TRBJ1-2
DNA: TGTGCCAGCAGCTTAGGAGGGGCAGGGAACGTCCTCTATGGCTACACCTTC
CDR3: CASSLGGAGNVLYGYTF

D: TRBD2
size: NA
V: TRBV7-2
J: TRBJ2-7
DNA: TGTGCCAGCAGGAGGGTAGCGGGATCCGAACCCTACGAGCAGTACTTC
CDR3: CASRRVAGSEPYEQYF

D: NA
size: NA
V: TRBV10-2
J: TRBJ1-1
DNA: TGCGCCAGCAGTGAGACGCAGGGGCGGACTGAAGCTTTCTTT
CDR3: CASSETQGRTEAFF

D: TRBD1
size: few
V: TRBV2
J: TRBJ2-5
DNA: TGTGCCAGCAGTCAGGGGGCTGTGGAGACCCAGTACTTC
CDR3: CASSQGAVETQYF